The 21 T cell receptor beta chains reported below all come from one sample, sequenced in a study of molecular identifiers for immune sequencing clone quantification. From the PCR reads, TCRdb called clonotypes with MiXCR, one entry per CDR3 protein. Of some 100,000 distinct CDR3 sequences listed, around a third are singletons. The sequencing sample was made of naive CD8+ T cells from blood, with Jurkat cell RNA spiked in. Specified subset: FACS-sorted CD8+CD4-CCR7+CD45RA+ naive T cells. These receptors came from a human donor in good health. Some libraries in this study had Jurkat cell RNA spiked in.

This clonotype has only a few counts. The chain carries TRBV19 and TRBJ1-4; D ambiguous. This CDR3 comprises 16 residues. Germline-derived CDR1 and CDR2 are LNHDA and SQIVND (reference sequence). V lost 4 bases and J lost 3, with 15 bases in between. The CDR3 sequence is CASSTPAPGPNEKLFF. DNA of the CDR3: TGTGCCAGTAGTACCCCAGCACCCGGACCTAATGAAAAACTGTTTTTT.

This clonotype was seen a handful of times. This chain joins TRBV9 and TRBJ2-2, with TRBD1 identical over 9 bases. The CDR3 runs 18 residues. J was trimmed by 3 bases and V by 2 bases; bases with no gene match: 11. Germline lookup yields CDR1 SGDLS and CDR2 YYNGEE. CDR3 protein: CASSVRRDRGTYTGELFF. The CDR3 bases are TGTGCCAGCAGCGTCAGACGAGACAGGGGGACTTACACCGGGGAGCTGTTTTTT.

The chain joins TRBV4-3 to TRBJ2-1, with 9 bases lining up with TRBD2. The CDR3 runs 16 residues. In germline, CDR1 is LGHNA, CDR2 YSLEER. V gave up 1 base and J gave up 8 bases; unmatched junction bases: 9. CDR3 coding DNA: TGCGCCAGCAGCCAAGTTGGCGGGAGGGCTTTCGATGAGCAGTTCTTC. Protein product: CASSQVGGRAFDEQFF.

This clonotype was detected only a few times. This sequence joins TRBV11-2 and TRBJ2-2; perhaps TRBD2 as D (6 bases). Germline CDR1 and CDR2: SGHAT and FQNNGV. The V end was cut by 4 bases, the J end by 3 bases, with 12 bases between. This CDR3 is built from 15 residues. In DNA form, the CDR3 reads TGTGCCAGCAGCTCCTTACCGGGGGACACCGGGGAGCTGTTTTTT. Amino acids: CASSSLPGDTGELFF.

This chain connects TRBV6-2 or TRBV6-3 to TRBJ2-7; 8 bases align to TRBD1. The CDR3 spans 14 residues. V lost 6 bases, J lost 4 bases, and 8 bases stayed unmatched. The V gene's germline CDR1 is MNHEY and CDR2 SVGEGT. CDR3 sequence reads: CASRYTGTGYEQYF. As DNA, the CDR3 is TGTGCCAGCAGATACACCGGGACAGGTTACGAGCAGTACTTC.

J is TRBJ2-3 and V is TRBV7-9; no definite D call. Germline lookup yields CDR1 SEHNR and CDR2 FQNEAQ (reference sequence). V shed 0 bases and J shed 6 bases, with 7 bases lying between them. The CDR3 totals 13 residues. CDR3 protein: CASSLAQSDTQYF. The CDR3 DNA sequence: TGTGCCAGCAGCTTAGCTCAATCCGATACGCAGTATTTT.

This clonotype occurred a few times. The V and J genes are TRBV5-6 and TRBJ2-5; either TRBD1 or TRBD2 may supply D (5 bases each). V was pared by 1 base and J by 4 bases, with 17 bases between. CDR3 length: 16 amino acids. Germline V gene lookup returns CDR1 SGHDT and CDR2 YYEEEE. The chain's CDR3 is CASSLRLRGAAETQYF. In nucleotides, the CDR3 is TGTGCCAGCAGCTTGCGTTTACGAGGGGCGGCAGAGACCCAGTACTTC.

J is TRBJ2-5 and V is TRBV12-3 or TRBV12-4, with 11 bases identical to TRBD2. V lost 3 bases, J lost 3 bases, and 15 bases stayed unmatched. CDR3 length: 19 amino acids. CDR3 DNA: TGTGCCAGCAGTTTTTGGGGGGCGGTCCTGACTAGCGGGAAAGAGACCCAGTACTTC. Translating gives CASSFWGAVLTSGKETQYF.

As regards this clonotype: One end of the junction varies from germline; a read error may be responsible. The chain combines TRBV20-1 with TRBJ1-1; maybe TRBD1 (6 bases). The CDR3 is made up of 13 amino acids. Germline V gene sequence: CDR1 DFQATT, CDR2 SNEGSKA (reference sequence). The CDR3 nucleotides are TGCGGTGCTCTTCAGGGGCTGAACACTGAAGCTTTCTTT. It is translated as CGALQGLNTEAFF.

This clonotype was seen once. One end of the junction fails to match germline, which may point to a read error. The V gene is TRBV29-1, the J gene TRBJ2-1, with D perhaps matching TRBD1 or TRBD2 (6 bases each). CDR1 and CDR2 from the germline V gene are SQVTM and ANQGSEA. This CDR3 is built from 18 residues. In DNA form, the CDR3 reads TGCAGCGCCCCGGGGGCTTGGACCCAGGAAAAGGTCTACAAAGAGCAGTTCTTC. Protein product: CSAPGAWTQEKVYKEQFF.

On this clonotype itself: Given the absence of the conserved phenylalanine or tryptophan at the CDR3 end, a read error is likely. This sequence joins TRBV6-6 and TRBJ2-7, with 11 bases fitting TRBD2. The germline V gene encodes CDR1 MNHNY and CDR2 SVGAGI (reference sequence). The CDR3 totals 16 residues. Germline trimming cut 7 bases from V and 0 bases from J; bases unmatched to any gene: 8. The CDR3 here is CASTGLAGRASYEQYS. CDR3 DNA: TGTGCCAGCACCGGACTAGCGGGCAGGGCCTCCTACGAGCAGTACTCC.

For this clonotype: A much bigger clone sits one base away, suggesting this may be a read error. The chain is built from TRBV4-3 and TRBJ2-7; D remains unclear. This CDR3 contains 15 residues. Looked up from germline, CDR1 is LGHNA and CDR2 is YSLEER. Deletions cut 4 bases from V and 3 bases from J, with 16 bases between. CDR3: CASSLDRTALYEQYF. The CDR3 DNA follows: TGCGCCAGCAGCCTAGATCGGACCGCCCTCTACGAGCAGTACTTC.

This clonotype was seen just once. A single base separates this from a much larger clone, so it may be a read error. J is TRBJ1-5 and V is TRBV20-1; the D is unclear. Per germline, CDR1 DFQATT and CDR2 SNEGSKA (reference sequence). The CDR3 has 14 residues. The CDR3 nucleotides read TGCAGTGCTGACTTGGAAGGGCACAATCAGCACCAGCATTTT. This gives the protein CSADLEGHNQHQHF.

This clonotype was counted only a few times. The gene calls are TRBV5-3 and TRBJ1-5; 10 bases fit TRBD1. TRBV5-3 is noted as an ORF with a role that remains uncertain. V lost 8 bases, J lost 2 bases, and 16 bases stayed unmatched. This CDR3 is built from 18 residues. This chain's CDR3 is CASSTAGQGTIRNQPQHF. As DNA, the CDR3 is TGTGCCAGCAGCACGGCGGGACAGGGGACTATTCGCAATCAGCCCCAGCATTTT.

This clonotype was counted between two and nine times. This chain uses TRBV24-1 with TRBJ2-2; TRBD1 matches 7 bases. This CDR3 has 16 residues. After removal of 1 base from V and 6 bases from J, the junction contained 7 bases not matched to a gene. Germline CDR1 reads KGHDR; CDR2 reads SFDVKD. The CDR3 sequence: CATSDFETGPAGELFF. The CDR3 DNA reads as TGTGCCACCAGTGATTTTGAGACAGGGCCGGCCGGGGAGCTGTTTTTT.

Concerning this clonotype itself: Since a much larger clone is just one base distant, this may be a read error. CDR3 sequence reads: CASRFGQSGEKLFF. CDR3 bases: TGTGCCAGCAGGTTCGGGCAGTCTGGAGAAAAACTGTTTTTT. The rearrangement joins TRBV28 to TRBJ1-4, with unresolved D. Per germline, CDR1 MDHEN and CDR2 SYDVKM. The V end was cut by 6 bases, the J end by 8 bases, with 16 bases between. The CDR3 spans 14 residues.

Many counts were recorded for this clonotype. This chain connects TRBV6-2 or TRBV6-3 to TRBJ1-5; 10 nucleotides match TRBD1. The J segment lost 6 bases and the V segment lost 3 bases, leaving 5 bases of the junction unmatched. Germline-derived CDR1 and CDR2 are MNHEY and SVGEGT. The CDR3 covers 15 residues. CDR3 in amino acids: CASSYGQGVFQPQHF. In DNA form, the CDR3 reads TGTGCCAGCAGTTATGGACAGGGGGTTTTTCAGCCCCAGCATTTT.

To note about this clonotype: A read error may produce the germline difference seen at one junction end. The V and J genes are TRBV28 and TRBJ2-1; TRBD2 matches at 7 bases. The CDR3 spans 15 residues. Per germline, CDR1 MDHEN and CDR2 SYDVKM. Written as DNA, the CDR3 is TGTGCCAGCAGTATGGGAGGGAGCTCCTACAATGCGCAGTTCTTC. Its translation is CASSMGGSSYNAQFF.

This clonotype came up many times. The chain employs TRBV4-1 and TRBJ2-1; D unresolved. Germline values: CDR1 MGHRA, CDR2 YSYEKL. V was clipped by 8 bases and J by 6 bases, with 14 bases between them. This CDR3 comprises 13 residues. The CDR3 sequence is CASAQSPTNEQFF. CDR3 DNA sequence: TGCGCCAGCGCCCAGAGCCCCACCAATGAGCAGTTCTTC.

This clonotype was observed at least ten times. The rearrangement links TRBV20-1 to TRBJ2-7; D gene ambiguous. The CDR3 runs to 13 residues. The germline gives CDR1 DFQATT, CDR2 SNEGSKA (reference sequence). Trimming left V 3 bases short and J 6 bases short, with 15 bases between. The CDR3, as DNA: TGCAGTGCTAGCCTCGGGCTCAGGTTCGAGCAGTACTTC. Translating it yields CSASLGLRFEQYF.

As regards this clonotype: A read error may explain this, as a much larger clone is one base away. J is TRBJ2-3 and V is TRBV7-6, with D unresolved. V was shortened by 3 bases and J by 1 base, with 11 bases between the two germline ends. Germline-derived CDR1 and CDR2 are SGHVS and FNYEAQ. CDR3 length: 15 amino acids. CDR3 sequence: CASSFSYGGTDTQYF. CDR3 in DNA: TGTGCCAGCAGCTTTTCTTACGGAGGCACAGATACGCAGTATTTT.